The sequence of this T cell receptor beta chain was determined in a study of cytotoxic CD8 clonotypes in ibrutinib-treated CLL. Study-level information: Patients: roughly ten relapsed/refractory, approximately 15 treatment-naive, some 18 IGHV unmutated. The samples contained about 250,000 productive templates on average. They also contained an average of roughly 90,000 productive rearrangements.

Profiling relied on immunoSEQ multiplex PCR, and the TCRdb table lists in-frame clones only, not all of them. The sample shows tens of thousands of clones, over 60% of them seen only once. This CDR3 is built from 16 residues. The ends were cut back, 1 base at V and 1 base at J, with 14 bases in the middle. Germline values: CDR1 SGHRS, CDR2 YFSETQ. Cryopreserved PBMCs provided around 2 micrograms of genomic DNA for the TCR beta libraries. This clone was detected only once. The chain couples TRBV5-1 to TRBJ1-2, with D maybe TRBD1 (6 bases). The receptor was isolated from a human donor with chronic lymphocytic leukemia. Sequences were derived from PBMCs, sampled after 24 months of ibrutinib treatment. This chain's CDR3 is CASSLIGAGVNYGYTF. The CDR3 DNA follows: TGCGCCAGCAGCTTGATTGGGGCAGGGGTTAACTATGGCTACACCTTC.